Presented here are 18 T cell receptor beta chains from one specimen sequenced in a study of OX40 agonist ivuxolimab in advanced cancers. Here immunoSEQ multiplex PCR was the method, and the copy in TCRdb shows in-frame clones only, minus some. Here the sample spans 20,000 to 25,000 clones, around 84% being singletons. The input for sequencing was CD4+ or CD8+ T cells sorted from blood, taken in a trial of the OX40 agonist ivuxolimab. These receptors were taken from an adult with an advanced solid tumor such as melanoma, head and neck, liver or kidney cancer.

This chain links TRBV7-9 with TRBJ2-5; 9 bases are a match to TRBD1. Germline trimming cut 6 bases from V and 5 bases from J; bases unmatched to any gene: 7. CDR1 and CDR2 from the germline V gene are SEHNR and FQNEAQ (reference sequence). The CDR3 extends over 14 amino acids. The CDR3 nucleotides are TGTGCCAGCAGGTGGACAGGGGAGGTGGAGACCCAGTACTTC. Its translation is CASRWTGEVETQYF.

This sequence joins TRBV9 and TRBJ2-5; tentative D call: TRBD1 (6 bases). This CDR3 has 15 amino acids. With 4 bases removed from V and 3 bases from J, the gap between germline ends came to 16 bases. The germline V gene has CDR1 SGDLS and CDR2 YYNGEE. The CDR3 DNA follows: TGTGCCAGCAGCTCTAACACAGGGTTTGAAGAGACCCAGTACTTC. Protein product: CASSSNTGFEETQYF.

The table lists this clone with a few counts. This chain links TRBV4-2 with TRBJ2-3; D not certain. Germline CDR1 and CDR2: LGHNA and YNFKEQ. Deletions cut 0 bases from V and 0 bases from J, with 7 bases between. The CDR3 covers 15 residues. DNA of the CDR3: TGTGCCAGCAGCCAAGATCGAGGAAGCACAGATACGCAGTATTTT. Protein sequence: CASSQDRGSTDTQYF.

This chain uses TRBV7-9 with TRBJ2-4; D may be TRBD1 or TRBD2 (5 bases each). The CDR3 spans 15 residues. The germline gives CDR1 SEHNR, CDR2 FQNEAQ (reference sequence). V gave up 5 bases and J gave up 1 base, with 12 bases separating them. For the CDR3, the DNA is TGTGCCAGCAGCACTGGGGGATTGGCCAAAAACATTCAGTACTTC. It codes for CASSTGGLAKNIQYF.

In this sample, this clone turned up a few times. The chain combines TRBV10-1 with TRBJ2-1; 7 nucleotides align to TRBD1. The CDR3 contains 15 residues. After removal of 3 bases from V and 2 bases from J, the junction contained 4 bases not matched to a gene. CDR1 is WNHNN and CDR2 is SYGVQD in the germline V gene (reference sequence). CDR3 bases: TGCGCCAGCAGTGACCCGGGACAGACCTACAATGAGCAGTTCTTC. Its translation is CASSDPGQTYNEQFF.

The chain is built from TRBV5-1 and TRBJ2-5, with unresolved D. The germline CDR1 and CDR2 sequences are SGHRS and YFSETQ. The CDR3 contains 15 residues. Trimming left V 0 bases short and J 7 bases short, with 16 bases between. The DNA of the CDR3 is TGCGCCAGCAGCTTGGAAATGGTGTCTGTGGGGACCCAGTACTTC. This encodes CASSLEMVSVGTQYF.

The chain recombines TRBV4-1 with TRBJ1-1; 8 bases map to TRBD1. Germline V gene sequence: CDR1 MGHRA, CDR2 YSYEKL. Losses at the gene ends were 1 base for V and 4 bases for J; bases not matched to a gene: 8. The CDR3 extends over 16 amino acids. CDR3 coding DNA: TGCGCCAGCAGCCAAGTCCCAGGGGGCTTATCCACTGAAGCTTTCTTT. Protein sequence: CASSQVPGGLSTEAFF.

This clone is medium-sized (0.01 to 0.1%) within its sample. V gene TRBV5-4 combines with J gene TRBJ1-5; D is possibly TRBD1 (5 bases). V was shortened by 4 bases and J by 4 bases, with 9 bases between the two germline ends. The CDR3 consists of 13 residues. The V gene's germline CDR1 is SGHNT and CDR2 YYREEE (reference sequence). Here the CDR3 DNA reads TGTGCCAGCAGCCGGGACGGGAATCAGCCCCAGCATTTT. It translates to CASSRDGNQPQHF.

The CDR3 sequence: CATSRDGRGDYEQYF. DNA of the CDR3: TGTGCCACCAGCAGAGATGGGAGGGGGGACTACGAGCAGTACTTC. This sequence joins TRBV15 and TRBJ2-5; D might be TRBD2 (7 bases). The J call may be wrong; the DNA end is better matched by TRBJ2-7. CDR1 LNHNV and CDR2 YYDKDF come from the germline V gene (reference sequence). This CDR3 is 15 amino acids long.

The chain joins TRBV10-3 to TRBJ1-2; TRBD1 agrees at 12 bases. The CDR3 has 14 amino acids. J gave up 7 bases and V 6 bases, and 6 bases lay outside the gene matches. Germline CDR1 and CDR2: ENHRY and SYGVKD. CDR3 loop: CAISRDRGLGGYTF. As DNA, the CDR3 is TGTGCCATCAGCAGGGACAGGGGGCTAGGTGGCTACACCTTC.

The rearrangement links TRBV28 to TRBJ1-5; D perhaps matches TRBD1 (6 bases). The ends were cut back, 1 base at V and 3 bases at J, with 13 bases in the middle. The CDR3 consists of 16 residues. Germline V gene lookup returns CDR1 MDHEN and CDR2 SYDVKM. In nucleotides, the CDR3 is TGTGCCAGCAGTTTATTCAGGGGTACTTACAATCAGCCCCAGCATTTT. Protein sequence: CASSLFRGTYNQPQHF.

The gene calls are TRBV28 and TRBJ2-3; D may be TRBD1 or TRBD2 (5 bases each). The V end was cut by 5 bases, the J end by 0 bases, with 21 bases between. Per the germline V gene, CDR1 is MDHEN and CDR2 is SYDVKM. There are 18 residues in the CDR3. The DNA for the CDR3 is TGTGCCAGCAGTCCAATTATATTGGGGGTGATAAGCACAGATACGCAGTATTTT. Translating gives CASSPIILGVISTDTQYF.

J is TRBJ1-5 and V is TRBV28; D remains unclear. V lost 0 bases and J 1 base, leaving 4 bases between the germline ends. Germline CDR1 MDHEN, CDR2 SYDVKM. The CDR3 sequence is 14 residues long. The CDR3 bases are TGTGCCAGCAGTTTATGGGGCAGCAATCAGCCCCAGCATTTT. This codes for CASSLWGSNQPQHF.

This rearrangement joins TRBV27 to TRBJ2-1; tentatively, D is TRBD1 (6 bases). The CDR3 extends over 15 amino acids. CDR1 and CDR2 (germline): MNHEY, SMNVEV (reference sequence). Deletions cut 6 bases from V and 0 bases from J, with 12 bases between. This chain's CDR3 is CASSLGASSYNEQFF. In DNA form, the CDR3 reads TGTGCCAGCAGCCTGGGGGCTAGCTCCTACAATGAGCAGTTCTTC.

This rearrangement joins TRBV6-1 to TRBJ2-5, with D perhaps matching TRBD1 (7 bases). V dropped 7 bases and J dropped 5 bases, with 17 bases sitting between them. Per the germline V gene, CDR1 is MNHNS and CDR2 is SASEGT. The CDR3 has 14 amino acids. DNA for the CDR3: TGTGCCAGCAAAGGGGGCGGGGAGGTGGAGACCCAGTACTTC. As protein: CASKGGGEVETQYF.

This chain uses TRBV28 with TRBJ2-1; TRBD2 might be the D (5 bases). This CDR3 contains 19 residues. V was shortened by 6 bases and J by 0 bases, with 24 bases between the two germline ends. Germline values: CDR1 MDHEN, CDR2 SYDVKM. As DNA, the CDR3 is TGTGCCAGCAGCCCTGTTCGTATTAGCGCCCAAAGCTCCTACAATGAGCAGTTCTTC. Translation gives CASSPVRISAQSSYNEQFF. The variable domain in full, with the rest retrieved from reference TRBV28 and TRBJ2-1, is DVKVTQSSRYLVKRTGEKVFLECVQDMDHENMFWYRQDPGLGLRLIYFSYDVKMKEKGDIPEGYSVSREKKERFSLILESASTNQTSMYLCASSPVRISAQSSYNEQFFGPGTRLTVL.

This chain connects TRBV4-1 to TRBJ2-6; no clear D. Trimming cost V 0 bases and J 0 bases, with 6 bases left between them. The CDR3 is made up of 16 amino acids. From germline, CDR1 is MGHRA and CDR2 YSYEKL. CDR3 DNA sequence: TGCGCCAGCAGCCAAGATCGAGGCTCTGGGGCCAACGTCCTGACTTTC. It yields the protein CASSQDRGSGANVLTF.

The gene calls are TRBV7-9 and TRBJ1-4; 8 bases map to TRBD1. CDR3 length equals 17 residues. Germline CDR1 is SEHNR and CDR2 is FQNEAQ (reference sequence). J gave up 3 bases and V 5 bases, and 11 bases lay outside the gene matches. The CDR3 spells CASSTRQGSLANEKLFF. The CDR3 DNA reads TGTGCCAGCAGCACCCGACAGGGGTCCTTGGCTAATGAAAAACTGTTTTTT.